This T cell receptor (beta chain) was sequenced in a study of human T cells and chemical hapten exposure. Overall study: Skin on the upper inner arm, around 2 cm by around 2 cm in size, was sensitized with 2% DPC. Findings and caveats of the study: The study found expanded TCRs formed significantly more large CDR3 similarity clusters than controls. Once DPC sensitization occurred, TCRs above 1 in 1000 frequency showed no change.

One entry per CDR3 protein results from TCRdb running MiXCR on the RACE reads. The table lists 100,000 to 150,000 distinct CDR3 sequences, approximately 12% of them singletons. This CDR3 is 13 amino acids long. Looked up from germline, CDR1 is SGDLS and CDR2 is YYNGEE. V was shortened by 2 bases and J by 2 bases, with 7 bases between the two germline ends. Indicated time point: pre-sensitization, week 0. The treatment: therapeutic diphenylcyclopropenone sensitization with weekly scalp DPC. Details on this clonotype: Antigen: not known.

This chain links TRBV9 with TRBJ1-1; D possibly corresponds to TRBD1 (5 bases). The receptor's source is a woman aged 18-29 years with alopecia areata. Some clones in this sample may be carry-over from other donors' samples. Sample: whole blood, taken in connection with sensitization to the hapten diphenylcyclopropenone (DPC). The CDR3 DNA follows: TGTGCCAGCAGCGTCGACAGTAACACTGAAGCTTTCTTT. Protein sequence: CASSVDSNTEAFF.